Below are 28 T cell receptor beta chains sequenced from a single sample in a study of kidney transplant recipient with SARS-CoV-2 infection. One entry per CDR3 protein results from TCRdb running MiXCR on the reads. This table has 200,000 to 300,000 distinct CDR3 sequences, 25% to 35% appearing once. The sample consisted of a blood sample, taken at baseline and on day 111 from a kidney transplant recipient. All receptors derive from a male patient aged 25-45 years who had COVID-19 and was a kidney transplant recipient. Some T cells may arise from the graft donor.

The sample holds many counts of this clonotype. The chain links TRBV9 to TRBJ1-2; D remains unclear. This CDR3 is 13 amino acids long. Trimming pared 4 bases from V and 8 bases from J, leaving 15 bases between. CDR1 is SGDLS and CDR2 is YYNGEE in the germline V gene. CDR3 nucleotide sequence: TGTGCCAGCAGCTTGGGCGACCTTGGGGGCTACACCTTC. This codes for CASSLGDLGGYTF. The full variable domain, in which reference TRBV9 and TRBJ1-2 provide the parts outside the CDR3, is DSGVTQTPKHLITATGQRVTLRCSPRSGDLSVYWYQQSLDQGLQFLIQYYNGEERAKGNILERFSAQQFPDLHSELNLSSLELGDSALYFCASSLGDLGGYTFGSGTRLTVV.

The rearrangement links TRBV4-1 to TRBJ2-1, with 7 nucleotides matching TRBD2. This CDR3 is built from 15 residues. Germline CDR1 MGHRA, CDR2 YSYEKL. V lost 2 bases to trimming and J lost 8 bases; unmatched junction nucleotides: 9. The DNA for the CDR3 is TGCGCCAGCAGCCAACCCCCCGGGGGGAGATATGAGCAGTTCTTC. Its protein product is CASSQPPGGRYEQFF.

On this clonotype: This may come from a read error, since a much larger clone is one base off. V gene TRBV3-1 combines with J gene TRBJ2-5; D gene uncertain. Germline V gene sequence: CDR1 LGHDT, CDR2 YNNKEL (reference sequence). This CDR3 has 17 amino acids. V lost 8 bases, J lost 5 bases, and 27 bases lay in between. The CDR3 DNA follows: TGTGCCAGCGGCGTGAATGATCCCATTTCTTTCTCTGAGACCCAGTACTTC. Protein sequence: CASGVNDPISFSETQYF.

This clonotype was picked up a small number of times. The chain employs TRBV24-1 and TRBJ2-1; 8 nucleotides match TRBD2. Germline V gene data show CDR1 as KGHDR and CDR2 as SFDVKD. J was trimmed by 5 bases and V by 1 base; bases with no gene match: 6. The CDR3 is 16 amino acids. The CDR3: CATSDFLSSGHNEQFF. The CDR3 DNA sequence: TGTGCCACCAGTGATTTCTTGTCTAGCGGGCACAATGAGCAGTTCTTC.

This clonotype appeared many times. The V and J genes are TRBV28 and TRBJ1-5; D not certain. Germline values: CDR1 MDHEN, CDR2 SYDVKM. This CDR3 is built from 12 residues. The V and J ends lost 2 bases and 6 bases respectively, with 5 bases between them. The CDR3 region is CASSLQFQPQHF. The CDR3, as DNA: TGTGCCAGCAGTTTACAGTTTCAGCCCCAGCATTTT.

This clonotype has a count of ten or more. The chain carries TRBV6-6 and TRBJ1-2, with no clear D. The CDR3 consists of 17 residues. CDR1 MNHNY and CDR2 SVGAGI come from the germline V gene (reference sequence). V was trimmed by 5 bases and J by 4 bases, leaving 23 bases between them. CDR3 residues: CASSKIIGGRKTYGYTF. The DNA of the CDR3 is TGTGCCAGCAGTAAAATAATAGGTGGGAGAAAGACCTATGGCTACACCTTC.

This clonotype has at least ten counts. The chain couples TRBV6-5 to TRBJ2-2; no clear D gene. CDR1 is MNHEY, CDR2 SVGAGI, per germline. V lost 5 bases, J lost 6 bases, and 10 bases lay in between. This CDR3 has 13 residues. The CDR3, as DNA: TGTGCCAGCAGTCTCGGCCAAGCCGGGGAGCTGTTTTTT. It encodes CASSLGQAGELFF.

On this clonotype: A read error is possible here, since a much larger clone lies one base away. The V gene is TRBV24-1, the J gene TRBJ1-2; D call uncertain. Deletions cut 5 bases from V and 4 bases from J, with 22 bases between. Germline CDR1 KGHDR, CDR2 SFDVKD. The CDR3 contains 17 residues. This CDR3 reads CATSASVSTRKTYGYTF. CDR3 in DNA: TGTGCCACCAGTGCCTCAGTTAGTACCAGAAAGACCTATGGCTACACCTTC.

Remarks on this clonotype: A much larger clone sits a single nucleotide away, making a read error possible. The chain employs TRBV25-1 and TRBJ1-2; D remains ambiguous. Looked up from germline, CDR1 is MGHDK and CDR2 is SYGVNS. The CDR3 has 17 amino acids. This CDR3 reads CASSFSLELGKTYGHTF. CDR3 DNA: TGTGCCAGCAGTTTTAGCCTAGAACTGGGAAAGACCTATGGCCACACCTTC.

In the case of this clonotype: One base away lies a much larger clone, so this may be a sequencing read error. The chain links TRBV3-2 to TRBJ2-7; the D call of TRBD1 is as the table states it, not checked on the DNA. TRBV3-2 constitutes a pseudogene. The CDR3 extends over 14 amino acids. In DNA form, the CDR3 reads TGTGCCAGCAGCCAAGGCCCATCAGGGTACGGGCAGTACTTC. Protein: CASSQGPSGYGQYF.

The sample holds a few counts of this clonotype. As DNA, the CDR3 is TGTGCCAGCAGGGGACAGGGGAACACCGGGGAGCTGTTTTTT. The encoded protein is CASRGQGNTGELFF. The V and J genes are TRBV5-4 and TRBJ2-2; 9 bases align to TRBD1. V gave up 5 bases and J gave up 1 base; unmatched junction bases: 0. Germline V gene lookup returns CDR1 SGHNT and CDR2 YYREEE (reference sequence). The CDR3 has 14 residues. Full variable domain (outside the CDR3, taken from reference TRBV5-4 and TRBJ2-2): ETGVTQSPTHLIKTRGQQVTLRCSSQSGHNTVSWYQQALGQGPQFIFQYYREEENGRGNFPPRFSGLQFPNYSSELNVNALELDDSALYLCASRGQGNTGELFFGEGSRLTVL.

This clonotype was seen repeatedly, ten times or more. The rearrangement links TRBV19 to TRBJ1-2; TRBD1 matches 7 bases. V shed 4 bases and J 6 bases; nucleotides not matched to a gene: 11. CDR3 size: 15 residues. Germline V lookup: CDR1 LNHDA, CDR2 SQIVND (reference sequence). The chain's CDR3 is CASSTTGDARHGYTF. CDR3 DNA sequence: TGTGCCAGTAGTACTACAGGGGATGCTAGACATGGCTACACCTTC. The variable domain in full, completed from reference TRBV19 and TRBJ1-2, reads DGGITQSPKYLFRKEGQNVTLSCEQNLNHDAMYWYRQDPGQGLRLIYYSQIVNDFQKGDIAEGYSVSREKKESFPLTVTSAQKNPTAFYLCASSTTGDARHGYTFGSGTRLTVV.

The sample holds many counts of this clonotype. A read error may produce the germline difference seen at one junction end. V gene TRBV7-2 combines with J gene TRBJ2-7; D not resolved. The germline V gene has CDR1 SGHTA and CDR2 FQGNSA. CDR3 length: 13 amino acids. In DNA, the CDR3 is TGTGCCAGCAGCTTAACAACCACACCGGGCCCAGACTTC. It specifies CASSLTTTPGPDF. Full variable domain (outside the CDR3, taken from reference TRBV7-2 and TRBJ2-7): GAGVSQSPSNKVTEKGKDVELRCDPISGHTALYWYRQSLGQGLEFLIYFQGNSAPDKSGLPSDRFSAERTGGSVSTLTIQRTQQEDSAVYLCASSLTTTPGPDFGPGTRLTVT.

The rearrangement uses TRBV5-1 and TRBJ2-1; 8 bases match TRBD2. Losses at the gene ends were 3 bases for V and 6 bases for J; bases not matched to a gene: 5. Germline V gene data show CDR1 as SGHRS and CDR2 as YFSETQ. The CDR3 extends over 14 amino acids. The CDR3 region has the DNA TGCGCCAGCAGCTCCACGGGAGGGCCCAATGAGCAGTTCTTC. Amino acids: CASSSTGGPNEQFF. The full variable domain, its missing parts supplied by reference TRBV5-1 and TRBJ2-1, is KAGVTQTPRYLIKTRGQQVTLSCSPISGHRSVSWYQQTPGQGLQFLFEYFSETQRNKGNFPGRFSGRQFSNSRSEMNVSTLELGDSALYLCASSSTGGPNEQFFGPGTRLTVL.

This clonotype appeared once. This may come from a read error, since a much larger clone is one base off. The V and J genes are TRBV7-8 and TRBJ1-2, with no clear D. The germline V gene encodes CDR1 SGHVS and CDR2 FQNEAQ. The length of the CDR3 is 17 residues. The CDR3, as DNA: TGTGCCAGCAGCGCGAAAACGTTTACCCGAAAGACCTATGGCCACACCTTC. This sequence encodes CASSAKTFTRKTYGHTF.

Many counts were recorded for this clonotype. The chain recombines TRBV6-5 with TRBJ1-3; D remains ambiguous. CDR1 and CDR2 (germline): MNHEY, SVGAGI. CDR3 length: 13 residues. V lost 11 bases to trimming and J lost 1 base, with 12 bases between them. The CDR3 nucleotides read TGTGCCTGCCGTGTGGAGTCTGGAAACACCATATATTTT. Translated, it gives CACRVESGNTIYF.

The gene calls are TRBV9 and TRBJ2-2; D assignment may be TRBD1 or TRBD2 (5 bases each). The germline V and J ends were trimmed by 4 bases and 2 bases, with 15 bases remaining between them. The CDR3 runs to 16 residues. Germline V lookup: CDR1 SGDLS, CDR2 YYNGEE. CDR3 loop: CASSTRGRLNTGELFF. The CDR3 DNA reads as TGTGCCAGCAGCACCCGGGGCAGACTTAACACCGGGGAGCTGTTTTTT.

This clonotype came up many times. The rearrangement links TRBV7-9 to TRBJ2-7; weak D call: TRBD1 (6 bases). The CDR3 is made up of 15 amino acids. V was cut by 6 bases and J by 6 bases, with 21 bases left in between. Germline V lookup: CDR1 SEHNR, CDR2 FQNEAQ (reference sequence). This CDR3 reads CASSMVSRGFSEQYF. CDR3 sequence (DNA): TGTGCCAGCAGTATGGTGAGCAGGGGTTTTTCCGAGCAGTACTTC.

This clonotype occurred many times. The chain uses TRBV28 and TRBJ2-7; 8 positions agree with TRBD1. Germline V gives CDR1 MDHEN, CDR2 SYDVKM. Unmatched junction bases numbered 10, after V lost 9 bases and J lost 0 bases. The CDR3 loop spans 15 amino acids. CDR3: CASSRTGKSSYEQYF. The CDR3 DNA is TGTGCCAGTTCACGGACAGGGAAAAGCTCCTACGAGCAGTACTTC. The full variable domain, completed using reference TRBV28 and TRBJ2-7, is DVKVTQSSRYLVKRTGEKVFLECVQDMDHENMFWYRQDPGLGLRLIYFSYDVKMKEKGDIPEGYSVSREKKERFSLILESASTNQTSMYLCASSRTGKSSYEQYFGPGTRLTVT.

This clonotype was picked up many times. CDR3 protein: CASSLVGLAGGRRAQYF. The CDR3 DNA sequence: TGTGCCAGCAGTTTAGTAGGGCTAGCGGGAGGAAGGAGGGCGCAGTATTTT. This chain connects TRBV12-3 or TRBV12-4 to TRBJ2-3; 11 bases are a match to TRBD2. V was clipped by 1 base and J by 10 bases; unmatched bases: 13. CDR3 length: 17 residues.

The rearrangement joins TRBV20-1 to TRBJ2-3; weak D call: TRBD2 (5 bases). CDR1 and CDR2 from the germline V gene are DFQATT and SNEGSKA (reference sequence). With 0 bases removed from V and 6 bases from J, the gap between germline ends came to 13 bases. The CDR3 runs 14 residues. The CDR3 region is CSARDQPSRDTQYF. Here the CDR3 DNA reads TGCAGTGCTAGAGATCAACCTAGCAGGGATACGCAGTATTTT.

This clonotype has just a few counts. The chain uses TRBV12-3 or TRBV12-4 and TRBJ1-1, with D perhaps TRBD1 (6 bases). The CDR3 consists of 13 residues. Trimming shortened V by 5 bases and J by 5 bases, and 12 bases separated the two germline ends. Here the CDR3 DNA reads TGTGCCAGCAGTATACAGGGTACAACTGAAGCTTTCTTT. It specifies CASSIQGTTEAFF.

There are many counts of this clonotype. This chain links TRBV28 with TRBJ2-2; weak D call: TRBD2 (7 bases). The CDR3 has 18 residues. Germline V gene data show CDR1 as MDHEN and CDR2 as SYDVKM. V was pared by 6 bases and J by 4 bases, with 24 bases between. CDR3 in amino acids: CASRSLKGEGLGTGELFF. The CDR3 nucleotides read TGTGCCAGCAGATCCCTTAAGGGGGAGGGCCTGGGCACCGGGGAGCTGTTTTTT.

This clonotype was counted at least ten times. CDR3 DNA sequence: TGTGCCAGCAGTCCCGACAGACTCTCTGGAAACACCATATATTTT. Translating gives CASSPDRLSGNTIYF. The V gene is TRBV2, the J gene TRBJ1-3, with D maybe TRBD1 (5 bases). Trimming pared 5 bases from V and 0 bases from J, leaving 11 bases between. The CDR3 totals 15 residues. The germline gives CDR1 SNHLY, CDR2 FYNNEI.

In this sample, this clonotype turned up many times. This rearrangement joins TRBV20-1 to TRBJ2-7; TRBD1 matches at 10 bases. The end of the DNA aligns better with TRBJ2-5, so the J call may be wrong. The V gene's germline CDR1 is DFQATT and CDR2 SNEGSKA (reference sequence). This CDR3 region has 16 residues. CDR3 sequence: CSARGDGTGVSETQYF. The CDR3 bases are TGCAGTGCTAGAGGGGATGGGACAGGGGTTTCGGAGACCCAGTACTTC.

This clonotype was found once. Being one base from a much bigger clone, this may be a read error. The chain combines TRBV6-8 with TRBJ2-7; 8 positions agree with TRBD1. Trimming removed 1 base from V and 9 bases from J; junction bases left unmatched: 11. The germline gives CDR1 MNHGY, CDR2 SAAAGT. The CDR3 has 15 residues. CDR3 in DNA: TGTGCCAGCAGTTACTTGTCGGGCAGGGGGCTCGGGCAGTACTTC. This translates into CASSYLSGRGLGQYF.

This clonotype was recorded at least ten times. This chain's CDR3 is CASSLGINRGVEAFF. For the CDR3, the DNA is TGCGCCAGCAGCTTAGGGATCAACAGAGGGGTTGAAGCTTTCTTT. V usage is TRBV5-1 and J usage is TRBJ1-1, with a tentative D call TRBD1 (5 bases). V was trimmed by 2 bases and J by 7 bases, leaving 18 bases between them. Germline lookup yields CDR1 SGHRS and CDR2 YFSETQ. This CDR3 has 15 residues.

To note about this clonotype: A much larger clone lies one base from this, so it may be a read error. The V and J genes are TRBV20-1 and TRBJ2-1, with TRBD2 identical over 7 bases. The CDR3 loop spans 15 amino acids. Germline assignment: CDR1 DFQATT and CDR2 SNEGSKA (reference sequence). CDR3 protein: CSVREASGTYNEQFF. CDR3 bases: TGCAGTGTTAGAGAGGCTAGCGGAACCTACAATGAGCAGTTCTTC.